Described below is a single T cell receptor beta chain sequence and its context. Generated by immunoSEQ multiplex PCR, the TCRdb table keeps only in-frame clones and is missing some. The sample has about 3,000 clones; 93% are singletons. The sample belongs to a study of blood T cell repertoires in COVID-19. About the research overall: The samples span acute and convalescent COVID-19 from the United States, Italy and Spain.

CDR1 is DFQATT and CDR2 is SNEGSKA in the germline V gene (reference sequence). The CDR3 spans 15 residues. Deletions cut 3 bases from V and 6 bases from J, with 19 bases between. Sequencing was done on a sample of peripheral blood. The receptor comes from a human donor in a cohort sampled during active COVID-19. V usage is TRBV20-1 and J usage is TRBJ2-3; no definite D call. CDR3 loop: CSASLGRDFGDTQYF. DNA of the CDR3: TGCAGTGCTAGTTTGGGCCGCGATTTTGGGGATACGCAGTATTTT.